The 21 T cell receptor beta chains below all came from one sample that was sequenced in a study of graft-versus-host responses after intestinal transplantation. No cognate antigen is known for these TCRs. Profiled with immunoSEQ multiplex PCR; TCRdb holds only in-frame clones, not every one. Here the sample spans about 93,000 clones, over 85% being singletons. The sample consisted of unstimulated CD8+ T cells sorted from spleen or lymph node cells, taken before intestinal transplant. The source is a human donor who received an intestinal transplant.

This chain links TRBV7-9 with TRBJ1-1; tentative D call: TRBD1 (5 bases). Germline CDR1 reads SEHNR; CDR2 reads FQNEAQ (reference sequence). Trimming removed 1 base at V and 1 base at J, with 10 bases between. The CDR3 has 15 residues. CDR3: CASSLEGWWNTEAFF. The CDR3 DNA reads TGTGCCAGCAGCTTAGAGGGGTGGTGGAACACTGAAGCTTTCTTT.

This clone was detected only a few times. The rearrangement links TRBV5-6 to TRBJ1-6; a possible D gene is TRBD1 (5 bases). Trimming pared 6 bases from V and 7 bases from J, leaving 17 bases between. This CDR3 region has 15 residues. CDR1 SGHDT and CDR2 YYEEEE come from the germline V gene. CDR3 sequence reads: CASTAWAGWNSPLHF. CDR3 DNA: TGTGCCAGCACCGCTTGGGCAGGGTGGAATTCACCCCTCCACTTT.

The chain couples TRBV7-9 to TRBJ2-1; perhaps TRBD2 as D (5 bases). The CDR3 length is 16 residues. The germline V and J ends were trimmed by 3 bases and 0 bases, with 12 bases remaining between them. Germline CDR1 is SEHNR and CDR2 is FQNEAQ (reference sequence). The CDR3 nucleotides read TGTGCCAGCAGCTTTATCTTGAGGGCCTCCTACAATGAGCAGTTCTTC. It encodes CASSFILRASYNEQFF.

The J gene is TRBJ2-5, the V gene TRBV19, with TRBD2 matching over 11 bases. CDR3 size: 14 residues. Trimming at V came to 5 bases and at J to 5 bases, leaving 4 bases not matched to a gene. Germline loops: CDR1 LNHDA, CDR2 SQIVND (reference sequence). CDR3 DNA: TGTGCCAGTAGTGGTAGCGGGGGGGCGGAGACCCAGTACTTC. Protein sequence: CASSGSGGAETQYF. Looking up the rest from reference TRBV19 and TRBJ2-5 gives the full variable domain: DGGITQSPKYLFRKEGQNVTLSCEQNLNHDAMYWYRQDPGQGLRLIYYSQIVNDFQKGDIAEGYSVSREKKESFPLTVTSAQKNPTAFYLCASSGSGGAETQYFGPGTRLLVL.

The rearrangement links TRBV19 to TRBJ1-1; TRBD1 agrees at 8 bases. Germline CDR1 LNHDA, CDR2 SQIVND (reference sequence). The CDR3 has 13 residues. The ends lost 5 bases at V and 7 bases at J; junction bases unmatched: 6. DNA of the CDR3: TGTGCCAGTAGTGTCCAGGGGGCGAATGAAGCTTTCTTT. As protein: CASSVQGANEAFF.

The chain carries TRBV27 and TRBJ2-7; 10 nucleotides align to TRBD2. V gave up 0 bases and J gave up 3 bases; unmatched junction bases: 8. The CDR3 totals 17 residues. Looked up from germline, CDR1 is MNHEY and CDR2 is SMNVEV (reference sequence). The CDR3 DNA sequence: TGTGCCAGCAGTTTATCAGGCGCTAGCGGGAGTTACTACGAGCAGTACTTC. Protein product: CASSLSGASGSYYEQYF.

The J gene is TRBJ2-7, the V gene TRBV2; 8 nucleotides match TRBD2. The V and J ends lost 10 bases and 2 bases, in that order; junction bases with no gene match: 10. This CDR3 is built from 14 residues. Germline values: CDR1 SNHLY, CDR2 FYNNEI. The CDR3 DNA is TGTGCCATCCAGGAGCGGGAGAAACCCTACGAGCAGTACTTC. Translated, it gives CAIQEREKPYEQYF.

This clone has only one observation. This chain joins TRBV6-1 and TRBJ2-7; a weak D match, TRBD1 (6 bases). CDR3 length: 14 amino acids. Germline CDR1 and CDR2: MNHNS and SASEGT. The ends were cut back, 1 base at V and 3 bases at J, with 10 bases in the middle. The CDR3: CASSEELRGYEQYF. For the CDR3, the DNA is TGTGCCAGCAGTGAAGAACTCAGGGGCTACGAGCAGTACTTC.

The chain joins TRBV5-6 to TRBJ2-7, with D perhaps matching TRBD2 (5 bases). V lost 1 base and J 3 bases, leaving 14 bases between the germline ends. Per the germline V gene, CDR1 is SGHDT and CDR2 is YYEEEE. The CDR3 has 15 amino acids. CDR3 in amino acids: CASSLTRVYDYEQYF. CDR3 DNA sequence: TGTGCCAGCAGCTTGACGCGGGTCTACGACTACGAGCAGTACTTC.

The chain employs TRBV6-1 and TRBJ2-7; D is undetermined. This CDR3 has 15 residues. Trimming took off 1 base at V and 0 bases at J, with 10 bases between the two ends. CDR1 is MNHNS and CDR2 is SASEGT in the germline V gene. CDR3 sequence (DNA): TGTGCCAGCAGTGAAGTAGCAAAAGGCTCCTACGAGCAGTACTTC. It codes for CASSEVAKGSYEQYF.

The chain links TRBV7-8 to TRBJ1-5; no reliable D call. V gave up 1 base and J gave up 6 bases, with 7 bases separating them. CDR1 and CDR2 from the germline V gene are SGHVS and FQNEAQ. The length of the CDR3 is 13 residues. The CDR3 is CASSLDSGQPQHF. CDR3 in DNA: TGTGCCAGCAGCTTAGATTCGGGTCAGCCCCAGCATTTT.

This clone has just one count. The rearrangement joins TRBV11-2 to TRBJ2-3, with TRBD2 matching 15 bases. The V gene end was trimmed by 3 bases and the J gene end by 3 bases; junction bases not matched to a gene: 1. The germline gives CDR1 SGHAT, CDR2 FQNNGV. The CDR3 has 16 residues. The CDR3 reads CASSLGLAGGTDTQYF. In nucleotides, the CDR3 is TGTGCCAGCAGCTTGGGACTAGCGGGAGGAACAGATACGCAGTATTTT.

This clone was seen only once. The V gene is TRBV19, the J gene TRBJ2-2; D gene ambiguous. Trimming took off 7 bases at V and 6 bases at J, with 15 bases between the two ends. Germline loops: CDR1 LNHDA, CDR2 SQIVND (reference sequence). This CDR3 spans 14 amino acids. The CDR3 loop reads CASKWSAEAGELFF. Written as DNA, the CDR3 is TGTGCCAGTAAGTGGAGCGCTGAGGCCGGGGAGCTGTTTTTT. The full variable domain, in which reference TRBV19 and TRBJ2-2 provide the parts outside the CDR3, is DGGITQSPKYLFRKEGQNVTLSCEQNLNHDAMYWYRQDPGQGLRLIYYSQIVNDFQKGDIAEGYSVSREKKESFPLTVTSAQKNPTAFYLCASKWSAEAGELFFGEGSRLTVL.

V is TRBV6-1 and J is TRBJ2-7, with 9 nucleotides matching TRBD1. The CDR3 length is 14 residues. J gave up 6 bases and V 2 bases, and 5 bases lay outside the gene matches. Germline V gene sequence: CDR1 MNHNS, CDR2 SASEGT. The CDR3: CASSEQGTGSEQYF. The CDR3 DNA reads TGTGCCAGCAGTGAACAGGGGACAGGGAGCGAGCAGTACTTC.

The CDR3 DNA follows: TGCGCCAGCAGCCTCTGGACTAGCGGAGGTAGGAGCTCCTACGAGCAGTACTTC. Translated, it gives CASSLWTSGGRSSYEQYF. The chain carries TRBV4-1 and TRBJ2-7; 10 nucleotides agree with TRBD2. The CDR3 is 18 residues long. Germline values: CDR1 MGHRA, CDR2 YSYEKL. The junction had 12 bases not matched to a gene; V was cut back by 4 bases and J by 0 bases.

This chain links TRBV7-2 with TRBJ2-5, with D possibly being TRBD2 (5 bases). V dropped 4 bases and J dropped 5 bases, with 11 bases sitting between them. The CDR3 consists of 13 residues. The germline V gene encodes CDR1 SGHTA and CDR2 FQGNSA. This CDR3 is CASSWTGVETQYF. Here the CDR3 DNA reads TGTGCCAGCAGCTGGACTGGGGTGGAGACCCAGTACTTC.

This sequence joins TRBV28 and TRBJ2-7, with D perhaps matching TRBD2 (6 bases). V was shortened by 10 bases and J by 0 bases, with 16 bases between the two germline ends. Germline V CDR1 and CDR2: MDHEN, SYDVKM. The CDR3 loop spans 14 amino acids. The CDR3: CATQLLADSYEQYF. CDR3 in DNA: TGTGCCACCCAATTACTAGCAGACTCCTACGAGCAGTACTTC. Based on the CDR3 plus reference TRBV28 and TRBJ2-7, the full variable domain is DVKVTQSSRYLVKRTGEKVFLECVQDMDHENMFWYRQDPGLGLRLIYFSYDVKMKEKGDIPEGYSVSREKKERFSLILESASTNQTSMYLCATQLLADSYEQYFGPGTRLTVT.

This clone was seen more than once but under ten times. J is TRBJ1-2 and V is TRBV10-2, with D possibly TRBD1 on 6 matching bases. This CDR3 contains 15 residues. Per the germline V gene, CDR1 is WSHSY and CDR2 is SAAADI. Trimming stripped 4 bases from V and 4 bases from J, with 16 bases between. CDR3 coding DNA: TGCGCCAGCAGTGTACAGGGAGACCTAGGCTATGGCTACACCTTC. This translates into CASSVQGDLGYGYTF.

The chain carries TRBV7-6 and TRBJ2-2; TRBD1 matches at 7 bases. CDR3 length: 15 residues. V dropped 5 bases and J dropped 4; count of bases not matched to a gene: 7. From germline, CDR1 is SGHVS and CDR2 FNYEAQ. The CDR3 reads CASSPGTVGTGELFF. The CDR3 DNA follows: TGTGCCAGCAGCCCCGGGACAGTAGGCACCGGGGAGCTGTTTTTT.

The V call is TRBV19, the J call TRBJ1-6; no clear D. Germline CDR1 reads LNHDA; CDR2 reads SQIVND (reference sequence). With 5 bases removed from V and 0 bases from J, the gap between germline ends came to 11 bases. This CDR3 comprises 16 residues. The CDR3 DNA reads TGTGCCAGTAGTCCTGCCGTGAGCTCCTATAATTCACCCCTCCACTTT. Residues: CASSPAVSSYNSPLHF. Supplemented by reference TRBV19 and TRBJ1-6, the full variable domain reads DGGITQSPKYLFRKEGQNVTLSCEQNLNHDAMYWYRQDPGQGLRLIYYSQIVNDFQKGDIAEGYSVSREKKESFPLTVTSAQKNPTAFYLCASSPAVSSYNSPLHFGNGTRLTVT.

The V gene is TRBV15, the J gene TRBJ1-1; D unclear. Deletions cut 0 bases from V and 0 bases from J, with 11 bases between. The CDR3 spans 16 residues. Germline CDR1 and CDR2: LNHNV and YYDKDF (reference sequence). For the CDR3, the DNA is TGTGCCACCAGCAGAGATCCGGTACAGTTGAACACTGAAGCTTTCTTT. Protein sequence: CATSRDPVQLNTEAFF. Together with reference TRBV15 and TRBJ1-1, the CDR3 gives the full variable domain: DAMVIQNPRYQVTQFGKPVTLSCSQTLNHNVMYWYQQKSSQAPKLLFHYYDKDFNNEADTPDNFQSRRPNTSFCFLDIRSPGLGDTAMYLCATSRDPVQLNTEAFFGQGTRLTVV.